One sample yielded the 29 T cell receptor beta chains listed below, sequenced in a study of blood T cell repertoires in COVID-19. TCRdb's table, derived via immunoSEQ multiplex PCR, lists solely in-frame clones and lacks some. The sample carries some 400,000 clones, roughly nine tenths recorded once. Sequencing used PBMCs or T cells enriched from blood (not recorded which). All receptors come from a woman aged 25 to 39 who had recovered from COVID-19.

The chain links TRBV15 to TRBJ2-7, with D possibly matching TRBD2 (5 bases). CDR1 LNHNV and CDR2 YYDKDF come from the germline V gene (reference sequence). V was pared by 5 bases and J by 5 bases, with 16 bases between. The CDR3 is 14 residues long. This CDR3 is CATSLTLRGNEQYF. The CDR3 coding sequence is TGTGCCACCAGCCTTACCTTACGAGGGAACGAGCAGTACTTC.

The DNA of the CDR3 is TGTGCCAGCCAGACTAGGTGGAACACTGAAGCTTTCTTT. Amino acid sequence: CASQTRWNTEAFF. The V and J genes are TRBV2 and TRBJ1-1; no clear D gene. The V gene lost 8 bases and the J gene lost 1 base, with 11 bases spanning the gap. Germline V gene data show CDR1 as SNHLY and CDR2 as FYNNEI. The CDR3 covers 13 residues. The variable domain in full, with the rest retrieved from reference TRBV2 and TRBJ1-1, is EPEVTQTPSHQVTQMGQEVILRCVPISNHLYFYWYRQILGQKVEFLVSFYNNEISEKSEIFDDQFSVERPDGSNFTLKIRSTKLEDSAMYFCASQTRWNTEAFFGQGTRLTVV.

The chain uses TRBV5-4 and TRBJ1-1; 7 positions agree with TRBD1. CDR1 and CDR2 (germline): SGHNT, YYREEE (reference sequence). The CDR3 sequence is 15 residues long. Unmatched junction bases numbered 7, after V lost 5 bases and J lost 0 bases. The CDR3 DNA reads TGTGCCAGCAGAGACCACAGGGGCCTGAACACTGAAGCTTTCTTT. Translation: CASRDHRGLNTEAFF.

The V gene is TRBV28, the J gene TRBJ1-2, with TRBD1 as a possible D gene (5 bases). Between the trimmed V and J ends, which lost 5 bases and 4 bases, there was a span of 14 bases. The germline V gene encodes CDR1 MDHEN and CDR2 SYDVKM. There are 14 residues in the CDR3. The CDR3 loop is CASSPIRVGYGYTF. The CDR3 bases are TGTGCCAGCAGTCCTATCAGGGTGGGCTATGGCTACACCTTC.

The chain combines TRBV28 with TRBJ1-2; tentative D call: TRBD1 (6 bases). Deletions cut 3 bases from V and 2 bases from J, with 16 bases between. The length of the CDR3 is 16 residues. Germline CDR1 is MDHEN and CDR2 is SYDVKM. The CDR3 DNA reads TGTGCCAGCAGTTTGGGGAGGGGGACACTCAACTATGGCTACACCTTC. Amino acids: CASSLGRGTLNYGYTF.

A few counts support this clone. J is TRBJ2-6 and V is TRBV25-1; the match to TRBD1 covers 8 bases. The junction had 11 bases not matched to a gene; V was cut back by 7 bases and J by 0 bases. This CDR3 has 18 amino acids. Germline V gene data show CDR1 as MGHDK and CDR2 as SYGVNS. This CDR3 reads CASTGSGTGSSGANVLTF. In DNA, the CDR3 is TGTGCCAGCACAGGAAGTGGGACAGGAAGCTCTGGGGCCAACGTCCTGACTTTC.

The chain couples TRBV18 to TRBJ1-4; D is uncertain. Germline CDR1 and CDR2: KGHSH and LQKENI. There are 12 residues in the CDR3. V was shortened by 6 bases and J by 8 bases, with 10 bases between the two germline ends. The CDR3 reads CASSEGREKLFF. The DNA of the CDR3 is TGTGCCAGCTCTGAGGGCAGGGAAAAACTGTTTTTT.

The chain is built from TRBV5-1 and TRBJ2-7, with 14 bases lining up with TRBD2. The CDR3 has 14 amino acids. The ends lost 6 bases at V and 5 bases at J; junction bases unmatched: 4. Germline V gives CDR1 SGHRS, CDR2 YFSETQ. DNA for the CDR3: TGCGCCAGCATGGGGACTAGCGGGAGTGACGAGCAGTACTTC. It yields the protein CASMGTSGSDEQYF.

The rearrangement uses TRBV14 and TRBJ2-7, with a weak D call TRBD1 (6 bases). This CDR3 spans 13 amino acids. CDR1 and CDR2 (germline): SGHDN, FVKESK. Trimming cost V 2 bases and J 6 bases, with 11 bases left between them. CDR3 loop: CASSQPPRGEQYF. The CDR3 nucleotides are TGTGCCAGCAGCCAACCCCCCAGGGGCGAGCAGTACTTC.

This rearrangement joins TRBV20-1 to TRBJ1-4; 8 nucleotides match TRBD1. CDR3 length: 14 residues. Germline-derived CDR1 and CDR2 are DFQATT and SNEGSKA (reference sequence). V dropped 3 bases and J dropped 3; count of bases not matched to a gene: 3. CDR3 nucleotides: TGCAGTGCTAGTTACAGGGGGTCTAATGAAAAACTGTTTTTT. It encodes CSASYRGSNEKLFF.

The rearrangement joins TRBV29-1 to TRBJ1-4; D remains ambiguous. The germline CDR1 and CDR2 sequences are SQVTM and ANQGSEA. V lost 4 bases and J 0 bases, leaving 9 bases between the germline ends. This CDR3 region has 14 residues. CDR3 region: CSVATPTTNEKLFF. The CDR3 bases are TGCAGCGTTGCGACACCCACAACTAATGAAAAACTGTTTTTT. Combining the CDR3 with reference TRBV29-1 and TRBJ1-4 gives the whole variable domain SAVISQKPSRDICQRGTSLTIQCQVDSQVTMMFWYRQQPGQSLTLIATANQGSEATYESGFVIDKFPISRPNLTFSTLTVSNMSPEDSSIYLCSVATPTTNEKLFFGSGTQLSVL.

The chain carries TRBV3-1 (or the pseudogene TRBV3-2) and TRBJ1-4; D gene unclear. Trimming shortened V by 3 bases and J by 4 bases, and 9 bases separated the two germline ends. CDR1 LGHDT and CDR2 YNNKEL come from the germline V gene (reference sequence). This CDR3 has 14 residues. CDR3: CASSQSSDNEKLFF. CDR3 nucleotide sequence: TGTGCCAGCAGCCAGAGTAGCGATAATGAAAAACTGTTTTTT.

This clone was found once. This chain uses TRBV5-1 with TRBJ2-2; D uncertain. Trimming left V 0 bases short and J 1 base short, with 4 bases between. CDR1 is SGHRS, CDR2 YFSETQ, per germline. CDR3 length: 14 amino acids. DNA of the CDR3: TGCGCCAGCAGCTTGGGTCAGAACACCGGGGAGCTGTTTTTT. Translated: CASSLGQNTGELFF. Supplemented by reference TRBV5-1 and TRBJ2-2, the full variable domain reads KAGVTQTPRYLIKTRGQQVTLSCSPISGHRSVSWYQQTPGQGLQFLFEYFSETQRNKGNFPGRFSGRQFSNSRSEMNVSTLELGDSALYLCASSLGQNTGELFFGEGSRLTVL.

For the CDR3, the DNA is TGTGCCAGCAGTGAAAGTGGGGAGAATGGCTACACCTTC. Amino acids: CASSESGENGYTF. V is TRBV2 and J is TRBJ1-2; unclear D gene. Germline loops: CDR1 SNHLY, CDR2 FYNNEI. V was clipped by 2 bases and J by 6 bases, with 10 bases between them. The CDR3 consists of 13 residues.

This chain links TRBV28 with TRBJ1-2, with D maybe TRBD1 (5 bases). This CDR3 has 15 amino acids. V was pared by 6 bases and J by 11 bases, with 25 bases between. In germline, CDR1 is MDHEN, CDR2 SYDVKM. DNA of the CDR3: TGTGCCAGCAGCCGCGGGGGGGAGGGCAGGACGGGATACACCTTC. Its protein is CASSRGGEGRTGYTF.

This clone was seen a few times. The chain recombines TRBV6-5 with TRBJ1-4, with 8 bases lining up with TRBD1. Looked up from germline, CDR1 is MNHEY and CDR2 is SVGAGI. The CDR3 runs 12 residues. Trimming removed 6 bases from V and 6 bases from J; junction bases left unmatched: 0. The CDR3 nucleotides read TGTGCCAGCAGGACAGGGGATGAAAAACTGTTTTTT. Encoded protein: CASRTGDEKLFF.

The chain couples TRBV27 to TRBJ2-7, with a possible D match to TRBD2 (5 bases). V lost 5 bases to trimming and J lost 0 bases, with 17 bases between them. There are 16 residues in the CDR3. Germline CDR1 reads MNHEY; CDR2 reads SMNVEV (reference sequence). Written as DNA, the CDR3 is TGTGCCAGCAGTGCCCTAAGCGGCAGAAGCTCCTACGAGCAGTACTTC. This translates into CASSALSGRSSYEQYF.

On this clone itself: Without the conserved terminal phenylalanine or tryptophan, this CDR3 likely stems from a read error. It is unclear where the CDR3 begins or ends on the DNA, so no DNA is shown, and the CDR3 is as TCRdb lists it. This chain connects TRBV2 to TRBJ1-1. The CDR3 extends over 9 residues, inclusive of both ends. CDR1 SNHLY and CDR2 FYNNEI come from the germline V gene. The CDR3 here is CASSPTNIG.

A remark on this clone: Different DNA sequences within this sample yield the same CDR3. This chain uses TRBV27 with TRBJ1-1; the D gene is possibly TRBD1 (6 bases). The CDR3 spans 11 residues. Germline-derived CDR1 and CDR2 are MNHEY and SMNVEV (reference sequence). V shed 6 bases and J shed 5 bases, with 7 bases lying between them. CDR3 protein: CASRQGTEAFF. In DNA, the CDR3 is TGTGCCAGCAGGCAGGGGACTGAAGCTTTCTTT.

The V call is TRBV30, the J call TRBJ2-7, with 9 bases fitting TRBD2. V was clipped by 6 bases and J by 7 bases; unmatched bases: 10. Germline CDR1 reads GTSNPN; CDR2 reads SVGIG (reference sequence). The CDR3 loop spans 13 amino acids. In nucleotides, the CDR3 is TGTGCCTGTAGCGGGAGTAAGGGGTGGGAGCAGTACTTC. This sequence encodes CACSGSKGWEQYF.

This chain connects TRBV28 to TRBJ1-1; TRBD1 might be the D (5 bases). V was clipped by 4 bases and J by 0 bases, with 12 bases between them. The CDR3 extends over 15 amino acids. Germline loops: CDR1 MDHEN, CDR2 SYDVKM. The CDR3 reads CASSSAGTVNTEAFF. The CDR3 DNA reads TGTGCCAGCAGTTCTGCGGGGACGGTGAACACTGAAGCTTTCTTT. Supplemented by reference TRBV28 and TRBJ1-1, the full variable domain reads DVKVTQSSRYLVKRTGEKVFLECVQDMDHENMFWYRQDPGLGLRLIYFSYDVKMKEKGDIPEGYSVSREKKERFSLILESASTNQTSMYLCASSSAGTVNTEAFFGQGTRLTVV.

About this clone itself: The same CDR3 also results from other DNA sequences found in this sample. The chain recombines TRBV5-1 with TRBJ2-1; D is perhaps TRBD2 (5 bases). CDR1 and CDR2 (germline): SGHRS, YFSETQ. CDR3 length equals 13 residues. V lost 4 bases and J lost 3, with 8 bases in between. CDR3 residues: CASSLDYYNEQFF. In nucleotides, the CDR3 is TGCGCCAGCAGCCTAGACTACTACAATGAGCAGTTCTTC.

The chain couples TRBV7-8 to TRBJ1-2; D not resolved. The CDR3 is 13 residues long. Trimming took 4 bases from V and 4 from J, leaving 10 bases between them. Germline V gene lookup returns CDR1 SGHVS and CDR2 FQNEAQ. The CDR3 reads CASSSRVPYGYTF. The CDR3 region has the DNA TGTGCCAGCAGCTCAAGAGTGCCCTATGGCTACACCTTC.

V usage is TRBV6-5 and J usage is TRBJ1-5, with D possibly matching TRBD1 (6 bases). Looked up from germline, CDR1 is MNHEY and CDR2 is SVGAGI. Trimming pared 8 bases from V and 0 bases from J, leaving 11 bases between. CDR3 length: 14 residues. CDR3 loop: CASLGAASNQPQHF. In DNA, the CDR3 is TGTGCCAGCCTGGGGGCAGCTAGCAATCAGCCCCAGCATTTT.

This clone has just one count. The CDR3 protein is CASSTGQGNEQPQHF. In DNA form, the CDR3 reads TGTGCCAGCAGTACGGGACAGGGAAATGAGCAGCCCCAGCATTTT. This sequence joins TRBV2 and TRBJ1-5; 9 bases map to TRBD1. Per germline, CDR1 SNHLY and CDR2 FYNNEI. Trimming cost V 5 bases and J 7 bases; bases outside gene matches: 9. The CDR3 totals 15 residues.

The V call is TRBV18, the J call TRBJ2-1; D is perhaps TRBD1 (5 bases). The CDR3 has 15 residues. Trimming pared 3 bases from V and 3 bases from J, leaving 12 bases between. Looked up from germline, CDR1 is KGHSH and CDR2 is LQKENI. The CDR3: CASSPGPGLYNEQFF. CDR3 nucleotide sequence: TGTGCCAGCTCACCGGGGCCAGGGCTCTACAATGAGCAGTTCTTC.

This clone was seen at least ten times. This chain joins TRBV27 and TRBJ1-1, with D possibly TRBD1 on 6 matching bases. CDR3 length: 14 residues. Trimming took 2 bases from V and 1 from J, leaving 8 bases between them. CDR1 is MNHEY and CDR2 is SMNVEV in the germline V gene (reference sequence). The CDR3 coding sequence is TGTGCCAGCAGTTTAAAACAGGGGAACACTGAAGCTTTCTTT. Translating gives CASSLKQGNTEAFF.

The rearrangement links TRBV9 to TRBJ2-7, with TRBD1 as a possible D gene (6 bases). Germline CDR1 is SGDLS and CDR2 is YYNGEE. The CDR3 is 17 amino acids. V shed 3 bases and J shed 3 bases, with 22 bases lying between them. CDR3 sequence reads: CASSGGRTGPPYYEQYF. The CDR3 region has the DNA TGTGCCAGCAGCGGGGGCCGCACAGGGCCCCCATACTACGAGCAGTACTTC.

The gene calls are TRBV15 and TRBJ1-4, with TRBD1 identical over 7 bases. With 9 bases clipped from V and 8 bases from J, the junction kept 9 bases outside the gene matches. Germline V gene data show CDR1 as LNHNV and CDR2 as YYDKDF (reference sequence). The CDR3 is 13 amino acids. The CDR3 DNA sequence: TGTGCCACGGCGACAGGGCTTCGGGAAAAACTGTTTTTT. Encoded protein: CATATGLREKLFF.